The rows below give T cell receptor beta chains drawn from one sample of a study of blood T cell repertoires in COVID-19. Method: immunoSEQ multiplex PCR; TCRdb's copy keeps in-frame clones and lacks some. The sample has 350,000 to 500,000 clones, 70% to 90% seen once. Specimen: peripheral blood. These receptors were taken from a man aged 18 to 35 with COVID-19, enrolled during active disease. Both conserved end residues are part of each CDR3. D genes are given only for firm matches. Size is stated for part of the rows, as once, few or many counts, or as a class when the clone is expanded.

j_call d_call v_call clone_size cdr3_nt cdr3_aa
TRBJ2-2 NA TRBV9 many TGTGCCAGCAGCCCCCTCGACTCGACCACCGGGGAGCTGTTTTTT CASSPLDSTTGELFF
TRBJ2-5 NA TRBV2 NA TGTGCCAGTAGGACAGACCAAGAGACCCAGTACTTC CASRTDQETQYF
TRBJ2-7 TRBD1 TRBV5-1 NA TGCGCCAGCAGCTTGGCCCCAACAGGGGGCTTCGGCGAGCAGTACTTC CASSLAPTGGFGEQYF
TRBJ2-7 TRBD1 TRBV27 once TGTGCCAGCAGTTGGCGGGACAGGCCCTACGAGCAGTACTTC CASSWRDRPYEQYF
TRBJ1-4 NA TRBV28 NA TGTGCCAGCAGGGCGGGGACTAATGAAAAACTGTTTTTT CASRAGTNEKLFF
TRBJ1-2 NA TRBV9 NA TGTGCCAGCAGCCCGCGGATGGGAGATGGCTACACCTTC CASSPRMGDGYTF
TRBJ2-1 NA TRBV11-3 NA TGTGCCAGCAGCTTAGGGACTGGGCGTAATGAGCAGTTCTTC CASSLGTGRNEQFF
TRBJ1-2 TRBD1 TRBV6-5 NA TGTGCCAGTACCGGGACAGGGGCTTATGGCTACACCTTC CASTGTGAYGYTF
TRBJ1-3 NA TRBV29-1 NA TGCAGCGTAAACCTCAGTGGAAACACCATATATTTT CSVNLSGNTIYF
TRBJ2-1 TRBD2 TRBV12-5 NA TGTGCTAGTGGTTCGAGCGGGAGGGCGTACAATGAGCAGTTCTTC CASGSSGRAYNEQFF
TRBJ2-2 NA TRBV3-1/TRBV3-2 NA TGTGCCAGCAACCAGGAGGGGTTCGGGGAGCTGTTTTTT CASNQEGFGELFF
TRBJ2-7 NA TRBV6-1 few TGTGCCAGCAGCGAAGACAGGCACTACGAGCAGTACTTC CASSEDRHYEQYF
TRBJ2-1 NA TRBV5-1 NA TGCGCCAGCAGCTTGGCCGGGGCGGGGCAAAACAATGAGCAGTTCTTC CASSLAGAGQNNEQFF
TRBJ2-3 TRBD1 TRBV12-3/TRBV12-4 NA TGTGCCAGCAGGGGGGAGACAGGGGACACGCAGTATTTT CASRGETGDTQYF
TRBJ2-7 NA TRBV3-1/TRBV3-2 NA TGTGCCAGCAGCCAAGAAACTAGCACGTACTTC CASSQETSTYF
TRBJ2-2 NA TRBV6-4 NA TGTGCCAGCAGCCTGATCCTAGGGGACACCGGGGAGCTGTTTTTT CASSLILGDTGELFF
TRBJ2-1 TRBD2 TRBV9 NA TGTGCCAGTAGTACTAGCGGCTCCTACAATGAGCAGTTCTTC CASSTSGSYNEQFF
TRBJ2-5 TRBD1 TRBV18 NA TGTGCCAGCTCGGGGGACAGCGCATGGGAGACCCAGTACTTC CASSGDSAWETQYF
TRBJ2-3 NA TRBV24-1 NA TGTGCCACCAGCGGGGGAATGAAGTTAGATACGCAGTATTTT CATSGGMKLDTQYF
TRBJ2-3 TRBD2 TRBV5-1 NA TGCGCCAGCAGTTTAGGACTAGCGGGAGGTACAGATACGCAGTATTTT CASSLGLAGGTDTQYF
TRBJ2-1 TRBD2 TRBV7-2 NA TGTGCCAGCAGCTTAGTTCGACTAGCACAGAACAATGAGCAGTTCTTC CASSLVRLAQNNEQFF
TRBJ1-1 NA TRBV6-5 NA TGTGCCAGCAAGCCGGGACTTACCACTGAAGCTTTCTTT CASKPGLTTEAFF
TRBJ2-5 NA TRBV10-3 NA TGTGCCAGAGAACCAGGTTGGGAAGAGACCCAGTACTTC CAREPGWEETQYF
TRBJ2-1 TRBD2 TRBV7-3 NA TGTGCCAGCAGCTCCTCGGGCGCGGGAGGTAACCATGAGCAGTTCTTC CASSSSGAGGNHEQFF
TRBJ2-1 TRBD2 TRBV6-5 NA TGTGCCAGCAGTTTCCGACTAGCGGGAGGGCATGAGCAGTTCTTC CASSFRLAGGHEQFF
TRBJ1-6 NA TRBV6-5 once TGTGCCAGCAGTCCTACCTATAATTCACCCCTCCACTTT CASSPTYNSPLHF
TRBJ1-1 TRBD1 TRBV29-1 NA TGCAGCATGGAGACAGGGAAACCCCTGGGGAAAACTGAAGCTTTCTTT CSMETGKPLGKTEAFF
TRBJ2-5 NA TRBV5-8 NA TGTGCCAGCAGCTTTAGGGGCGCGGGAAGGGGTGAGACCCAGTACTTC CASSFRGAGRGETQYF
TRBJ1-1 NA TRBV20-1 once TGCAGTGCTAGGAGACAGAGCGAAGCTTTCTTT CSARRQSEAFF
TRBJ2-3 NA TRBV5-1 NA TGCGCCAGCGCTAATTCTATGAGGACACCGGGCACAGATACGCAGTATTTT CASANSMRTPGTDTQYF
TRBJ2-1 TRBD2 TRBV10-2 NA TGCGCCAGCAGGGGGACAGGAAGACTAGCGGGAGGAAGCAATGAGCAGTTCTTC CASRGTGRLAGGSNEQFF
TRBJ1-2 NA TRBV5-6 NA TGTGCCAGCAGCGTTTTAACAGGATTTAACTATGGCTACACCTTC CASSVLTGFNYGYTF
TRBJ2-1 NA TRBV19 NA TGTGCCAGTAGTAGCCTCAGGGCTAGCTCCTACAATGAGCAGTTCTTC CASSSLRASSYNEQFF
TRBJ2-7 TRBD2 TRBV2 NA TGTGCCAGCAGGTCAGGACTAGCAGCCTACGAGCAGTACTTC CASRSGLAAYEQYF
TRBJ1-5 TRBD1 TRBV6-5 NA TGTGCCAGCAGAGACAGGGTGTTGTTTCAGCCCCAGCATTTT CASRDRVLFQPQHF
TRBJ2-5 NA TRBV2 NA TGTGCCAGCAGGAATCAGGCCCAGTACTTC CASRNQAQYF
TRBJ2-7 NA TRBV3-1/TRBV3-2 NA TGTGCCAGCGGGAGACTGGATCGGTCCTACGAGCAGTACTTC CASGRLDRSYEQYF
TRBJ2-3 TRBD1 TRBV12-5 NA TGTGCTAGTGGGGCCGGACAGGGGGGAACAGATACGCAGTATTTT CASGAGQGGTDTQYF
TRBJ2-7 NA TRBV10-3 once TGTGCCATCAGTGAAAGACAAAGCTCCTACGAGCAGTACTTC CAISERQSSYEQYF
TRBJ1-2 NA TRBV11-2 NA TGTGCCAGCGAGGGGGGGGCGACGCCGTTATGGGGCTACACCTTC CASEGGATPLWGYTF
TRBJ2-3 TRBD2 TRBV30 NA TGTGCCTGGAGTCCGGGACTAGAGAATACGCAGTATTTT CAWSPGLENTQYF
TRBJ2-7 NA TRBV27 NA TGTGCCAGCAGTCCGACAGGTCCTACTTACGAGCAGTACTTC CASSPTGPTYEQYF
TRBJ2-7 TRBD2 TRBV25-1 many TGTGCCAGCAGTGAACCGGGGGGTACTACCTACGAGCAGTACTTC CASSEPGGTTYEQYF
TRBJ2-1 TRBD2 TRBV6-4 NA TGTGCCAGCAGTGATACCCTAGCGGGAGGTTCTCTGCAGTTCTTC CASSDTLAGGSLQFF
TRBJ2-3 NA TRBV7-8 NA TGTGCCAGCAGCAAGTACCACGGGATGGTAACAGATACGCAGTATTTT CASSKYHGMVTDTQYF
TRBJ2-6 TRBD1 TRBV5-1 NA TGCGCCAGCAGCTGGGACAGTAGGGACAACGTCCTGACTTTC CASSWDSRDNVLTF
TRBJ2-2 TRBD2 TRBV24-1 NA TGTGCCACCAGTGATCCAGCGGGGGGCAATGACGGGGAGCTGTTTTTT CATSDPAGGNDGELFF
TRBJ2-7 NA TRBV9 NA TGTGCCAGCAGCGTAGCTAGCAGTCCCTACGAGCAGTACTTC CASSVASSPYEQYF
TRBJ2-5 NA TRBV5-4 NA TGTGCCAGCAGCTTGGGGGGCGCCAGGGAAGGGACCCAGTACTTC CASSLGGAREGTQYF
TRBJ2-7 NA TRBV6-5 NA TGTGCCAGCACTCTTGGGGCGTACGAGCAGTACTTC CASTLGAYEQYF
TRBJ1-6 NA TRBV23-1 NA TGCGCCAGCAGTCCTAACAGGGTTGACAATTCACCCCTCCACTTT CASSPNRVDNSPLHF
TRBJ2-7 TRBD1 TRBV19 once TGTGCCAGTAGGGGACAGGTACCTTCCTACGAGCAGTACTTC CASRGQVPSYEQYF
TRBJ2-3 NA TRBV9 NA TGTGCCAGCAGCGTAGGTCGGCAGGGCCCAGATACGCAGTATTTT CASSVGRQGPDTQYF
TRBJ2-2 TRBD1 TRBV7-6 NA TGTGCCAGCAGCTTTACCCGGACAGGGGCGAACACCGGGGAGCTGTTTTTT CASSFTRTGANTGELFF
TRBJ1-4 NA TRBV6-1 NA TGTGCCAGCAGTGAAGTCAGGGTAGATGAAAAACTGTTTTTT CASSEVRVDEKLFF
TRBJ2-3 TRBD1 TRBV7-8 NA TGTGCCAGCAGCTTCCACAGGGGGCGACCAGATACGCAGTATTTT CASSFHRGRPDTQYF
TRBJ1-1 NA TRBV3-1/TRBV3-2 NA TGTGCCAGCAGCCAAGGTGAATGGGGGGTTGAAGCTTTCTTT CASSQGEWGVEAFF
TRBJ2-5 NA TRBV7-9 NA TGTGCCAGCAGCTCGCGGGGCCGGGACCAGGACGAAGAGACCCAGTACTTC CASSSRGRDQDEETQYF
TRBJ2-5 TRBD1 TRBV18 NA TGTGCCAGCTCACCCGTCGCGGGACAGGGGGGAGAGACCCAGTACTTC CASSPVAGQGGETQYF